This entry describes one T cell receptor (beta chain). Antigen: not known. This record comes from a study of T cells in Graves' hyperthyroidism and ophthalmopathy. General study findings and limits: Blood also showed most of the thyroid clonotypes that were expanded above 0.001.

The CDR3 has 11 amino acids. V gave up 6 bases and J gave up 6 bases, with 12 bases separating them. CDR1 is DFQATT and CDR2 is SNEGSKA in the germline V gene (reference sequence). RNA transcripts yielded amplified TCR beta CDR3 regions. The HTBI primer set was used in a first-round RT-PCR of the TCR CDR3. TCRdb re-analysed the multiplex PCR reads in MiXCR, keeping a single row per CDR3 protein. The sample has about 840,000 distinct CDR3 sequences; about 38% are singletons. Fresh 10 ml peripheral blood yielded PBMCs. The sequencing sample was made of blood. This chain connects TRBV20-1 to TRBJ2-7, with D perhaps matching TRBD2 (5 bases). The sequence derives from a man between 18 and 35 years old with Graves' hyperthyroidism. For the CDR3, the DNA is TGCAGTGCCCCCGGGGAGCGCGAGCAGTACTTC. This codes for CSAPGEREQYF.